Listed below are T cell receptor beta chains from one sample, sequenced in a study of identical twins. Each CDR3 protein gets one entry after TCRdb re-called the 5' RACE reads with MiXCR. The sample holds just under 550,000 distinct CDR3 sequences, 13% to 15% seen once. This sample also belongs to another study, concerning yellow fever vaccine responses in identical twins.

The sample taken for sequencing was CD4+ T cells sorted from blood. These receptors all stem from a woman aged 18-29 years in good health. CDR3s include the opening cysteine and the closing phenylalanine or tryptophan. D genes are given only for firm matches. Clone sizes are given selectively: once, few, many, or a class where the clone is expanded.

J: TRBJ2-1; D: .; V: TRBV12-3/TRBV12-4; size: few; DNA: TGTGCCAGCAGTTTATCTACATACAATGAGCATTTCTTC; CDR3: CASSLSTYNEHFF
J: TRBJ2-7; D: .; V: TRBV24-1; size: .; DNA: TGTGCCACCAGTGATGGGGCAGGGCTTTACGAGCAGTACTTC; CDR3: CATSDGAGLYEQYF
J: TRBJ2-1; D: TRBD2; V: TRBV20-1; size: .; DNA: TGCAGTGCCCTAGCGGGAGGGGGCTACAATGAGCAGTTCTTC; CDR3: CSALAGGGYNEQFF
J: TRBJ2-2; D: .; V: TRBV19; size: few; DNA: TGTGCCAGTAGTACTCCTTCTAGCTCCGGGGAGCTGTTTTTT; CDR3: CASSTPSSSGELFF
J: TRBJ1-1; D: TRBD1; V: TRBV27; size: few; DNA: TGTGCCAGCAGTTTATATGGACAGGGGGCGGCTGAAGCTTTCTTT; CDR3: CASSLYGQGAAEAFF
J: TRBJ2-4; D: TRBD1; V: TRBV5-1; size: many; DNA: TGCGCCAGCAGCTTGGCCGGAGGACAGGATTACATTCAGTACTTC; CDR3: CASSLAGGQDYIQYF
J: TRBJ2-5; D: TRBD2; V: TRBV11-2; size: few; DNA: TGTGCCAGCAGCTCGACTAGCGGAAAACAAGAGACCCAGTACTTC; CDR3: CASSSTSGKQETQYF
J: TRBJ2-7; D: .; V: TRBV20-1; size: .; DNA: TGCAGTGCTGGATATTTGACGCGCACCCTCTCCTACGAGCAGTACTTC; CDR3: CSAGYLTRTLSYEQYF
J: TRBJ2-1; D: TRBD1; V: TRBV12-3/TRBV12-4; size: .; DNA: TGTGCCAGCAGTTTTCCGGACAGGGATAATGAGCAGTTCTTC; CDR3: CASSFPDRDNEQFF
J: TRBJ2-1; D: .; V: TRBV3-1; size: few; DNA: TGTGCCAGCAGCCAAGATTTAGCGGAAAATGAGCAGTTCTTC; CDR3: CASSQDLAENEQFF
J: TRBJ2-4; D: TRBD1; V: TRBV15; size: few; DNA: TGTGCCACCAGCAGAGATTTTGGGACAGACAAAAACATTCAGTACTTC; CDR3: CATSRDFGTDKNIQYF
J: TRBJ2-3; D: TRBD1; V: TRBV5-1; size: few; DNA: TGCGCCAGCAGCTTGGTGTCCGTTGGGGGACAGGGTCTGGATACGCAGTATTTT; CDR3: CASSLVSVGGQGLDTQYF
J: TRBJ1-6; D: TRBD1; V: TRBV10-3; size: few; DNA: TGTGCCATCAGGTCAGGACAGGGGGTTACGGATTCACCCCTCCACTTT; CDR3: CAIRSGQGVTDSPLHF
J: TRBJ2-3; D: .; V: TRBV27; size: many; DNA: TGTGCCAGCAGTTTATACACAGATACGCAGTATTTT; CDR3: CASSLYTDTQYF
J: TRBJ2-4; D: .; V: TRBV5-6; size: many; DNA: TGTGCCAGCAGGAGTAGGACCGCCAAAAACATTCAGTACTTC; CDR3: CASRSRTAKNIQYF
J: TRBJ2-5; D: TRBD2; V: TRBV5-6; size: few; DNA: TGTGCCAGCAGCCCCGGGACTAGTATTTGGGAGACCCAGTACTTC; CDR3: CASSPGTSIWETQYF
J: TRBJ2-1; D: .; V: TRBV4-2; size: few; DNA: TGTGCCAGCAGCCAAGATGGCTCTAGCTCCTACAATGAGCAGTTCTTC; CDR3: CASSQDGSSSYNEQFF
J: TRBJ2-1; D: TRBD2; V: TRBV15; size: .; DNA: TGTGCCACCAGCAGTAATAGCGGGAGGGCTAAAAATGAGCAGTTCTTC; CDR3: CATSSNSGRAKNEQFF
J: TRBJ2-1; D: TRBD1; V: TRBV20-1; size: .; DNA: TGCAGTGCCCCGGACAGGGTCGACAATGAGCAGTTCTTC; CDR3: CSAPDRVDNEQFF
J: TRBJ1-6; D: .; V: TRBV12-3/TRBV12-4; size: few; DNA: TGTGCCAGCAGTTTAGCGAGACAGTCGAATTCACCCCTCCACTTT; CDR3: CASSLARQSNSPLHF
J: TRBJ1-1; D: TRBD1; V: TRBV12-3/TRBV12-4; size: .; DNA: TGTGCCAGCAGTAAGACAGGGGGAATCACTGAAGCTTTCTTT; CDR3: CASSKTGGITEAFF
J: TRBJ2-7; D: TRBD2; V: TRBV29-1; size: few; DNA: TGCAGCGTTGGGCGGGGGTACGAGCAGTACTTC; CDR3: CSVGRGYEQYF
J: TRBJ2-2; D: TRBD1; V: TRBV12-3/TRBV12-4; size: many; DNA: TGTGCCAGCAGTTTAGGAGCTAGGGGGCAAGGCGGGGAGCTGTTTTTT; CDR3: CASSLGARGQGGELFF
J: TRBJ1-1; D: .; V: TRBV10-3; size: few; DNA: TGTGCCATCAGTGAGTCGATAGTCCGCACTGAAGCTTTCTTT; CDR3: CAISESIVRTEAFF
J: TRBJ1-3; D: .; V: TRBV2; size: few; DNA: TGTGCCAGCAGCTTACAGCCCGCATCCTCTGGAAACACCATATATTTT; CDR3: CASSLQPASSGNTIYF
J: TRBJ2-1; D: .; V: TRBV14; size: many; DNA: TGTGCCAGCAGCCAAACTACTGAGCAGTTCTTC; CDR3: CASSQTTEQFF
J: TRBJ2-5; D: TRBD2; V: TRBV5-1; size: few; DNA: TGCGCCAGCAGCTTGGTTTTGTCTAGCGGGAACGGCTTTCAAGAGACCCAGTACTTC; CDR3: CASSLVLSSGNGFQETQYF
J: TRBJ2-7; D: .; V: TRBV29-1; size: many; DNA: TGCAGCGTTGCAGAGGGAGCCTACGAGCAGTACTTC; CDR3: CSVAEGAYEQYF
J: TRBJ2-2; D: .; V: TRBV4-1; size: many; DNA: TGCGCCAGCAGCCCCCGGGAAAGGGAGTTTGGGGAGCTGTTTTTT; CDR3: CASSPREREFGELFF
J: TRBJ2-2; D: .; V: TRBV6-5; size: .; DNA: TGTGCCAGCAGTTACCAGGGGGGAATGGGCACCGGGGAGCTGTTTTTT; CDR3: CASSYQGGMGTGELFF
J: TRBJ2-1; D: .; V: TRBV20-1; size: few; DNA: TGCAGTGCTAGAAACGCAGCCCGGATCCTCTACAATGAGCAGTTCTTC; CDR3: CSARNAARILYNEQFF
J: TRBJ2-3; D: .; V: TRBV27; size: .; DNA: TGTGCCAGCAGTTTAGGGTTCGGATCTAGCACAGATACGCAGTATTTT; CDR3: CASSLGFGSSTDTQYF
J: TRBJ1-6; D: .; V: TRBV6-1; size: few; DNA: TGTGCCAGCACCATAGGGGCCCAGGGAAGGAATTCACCCCTCCACTTT; CDR3: CASTIGAQGRNSPLHF
J: TRBJ2-2; D: .; V: TRBV5-6; size: .; DNA: TGTGCCAGCAGCTTGGGACTGTTTTGGAACACCGGGGAGCTGTTTTTT; CDR3: CASSLGLFWNTGELFF
J: TRBJ2-1; D: .; V: TRBV6-1; size: .; DNA: TGTGCCAGCAGTGGACAGGGAGGTCGGTACAATGAGCAGTTCTTC; CDR3: CASSGQGGRYNEQFF
J: TRBJ2-7; D: .; V: TRBV6-6; size: few; DNA: TGTGCCAGCAGTAACCGGGTAGCGGACGAGCAGTACTTC; CDR3: CASSNRVADEQYF
J: TRBJ1-5; D: TRBD1; V: TRBV2; size: few; DNA: TGTGCCAGCAGCGCCTCGACAGGGGCCGATCAGCCCCAGCATTTT; CDR3: CASSASTGADQPQHF